What follows are 3 T cell receptor beta chains derived from one specimen sequenced in a study of CD8+ T cells in alopecia areata. Reverse transcription of extracted RNA yielded cDNA, which provided the sequencing template. Profiled with immunoSEQ multiplex PCR; TCRdb holds only in-frame clones, not every one. The record shows under 9,000 clones for this sample, with no singletons present. Using CD4, CD8alpha, NKG2D, NKG2ACE and other markers, pooled cutaneous lymph node cells were sorted. The sequenced sample was CD8+ T cells sorted from a lymph node. The receptor set was obtained from a C3H/HeJ mouse with alopecia areata. Mice of this strain are of MHC haplotype H2-k.

Details on this clone: Each gene name is a mouse one. The read terminates 4 residues before the CDR3 end, so the remaining end is supplied by the germline J gene. The J gene is TRBJ2-7, the V gene TRBV31; perhaps TRBD1 as D (6 bases). The germline V gene encodes CDR1 GKSSPN and CDR2 SITVG. The length of the CDR3 is 11 residues. This CDR3 is CAWSQGDEQYF. The DNA read from the CDR3 is TGTGCCTGGAGTCAGGGGGAT.

Turning to this clone: Genes and germline are mouse. CDR3 region: CAWSQTGGRGAETLYF. Partial CDR3 DNA: TGTGCCTGGAGCCAGACAGGGGGCAGAGGTGCAGAA. The chain has TRBV31 and TRBJ2-3, with TRBD1 matching over 10 bases. The CDR3 extends 4 residues past the end of the read, so its final part is completed from the germline J gene. Per the germline V gene, CDR1 is GKSSPN and CDR2 is SITVG. The CDR3 extends over 16 amino acids. Germline trimming cut 3 bases from V and 1 base from J; bases unmatched to any gene: 7.

This clone showed up many times. Mouse gene names and germline throughout. CDR3 amino acids: CTCSETGNYAEQFF. The CDR3 DNA, read in part, is TGCACCTGCAGTGAGACTGGGAACTATGCT. The J gene is TRBJ2-1, the V gene TRBV1; 7 bases fit TRBD2. The read comes to an end 4 residues before the CDR3 does, leaving the germline J gene to fill in the end. Germline CDR1 reads NSQYPW; CDR2 reads LRSPGD (reference sequence). After removal of 4 bases from V and 1 base from J, the junction contained 1 base not matched to a gene. The CDR3 is 14 residues long.